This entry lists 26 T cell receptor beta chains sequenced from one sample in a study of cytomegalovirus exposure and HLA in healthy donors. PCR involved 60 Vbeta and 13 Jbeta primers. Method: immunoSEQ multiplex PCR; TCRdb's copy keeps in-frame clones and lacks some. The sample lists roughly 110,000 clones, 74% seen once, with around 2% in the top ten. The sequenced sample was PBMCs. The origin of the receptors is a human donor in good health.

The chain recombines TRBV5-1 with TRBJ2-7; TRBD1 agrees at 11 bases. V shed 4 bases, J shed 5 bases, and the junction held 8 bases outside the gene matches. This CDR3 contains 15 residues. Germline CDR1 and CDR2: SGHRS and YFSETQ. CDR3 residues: CASSLRDRGGDEQYF. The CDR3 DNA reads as TGCGCCAGCAGCCTGAGGGACAGGGGGGGCGACGAGCAGTACTTC.

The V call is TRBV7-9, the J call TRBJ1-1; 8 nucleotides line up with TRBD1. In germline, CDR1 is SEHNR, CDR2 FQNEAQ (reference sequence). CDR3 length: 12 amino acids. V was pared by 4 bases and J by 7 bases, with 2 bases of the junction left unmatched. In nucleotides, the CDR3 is TGTGCCAGCAGCTGGGGACAGGTTGAAGCTTTCTTT. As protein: CASSWGQVEAFF.

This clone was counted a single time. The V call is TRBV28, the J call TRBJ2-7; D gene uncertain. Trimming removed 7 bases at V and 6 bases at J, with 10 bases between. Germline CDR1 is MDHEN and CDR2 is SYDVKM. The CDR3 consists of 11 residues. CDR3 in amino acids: CASTGLREQYF. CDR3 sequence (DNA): TGTGCCAGCACTGGTTTGCGCGAGCAGTACTTC.

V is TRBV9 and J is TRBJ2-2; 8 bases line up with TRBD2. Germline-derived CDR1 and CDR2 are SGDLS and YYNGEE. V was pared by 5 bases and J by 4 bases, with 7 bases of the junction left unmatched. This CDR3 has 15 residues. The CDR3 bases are TGTGCCAGCAGGCGGGGGGTCCACACCACCGGGGAGCTGTTTTTT. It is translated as CASRRGVHTTGELFF.

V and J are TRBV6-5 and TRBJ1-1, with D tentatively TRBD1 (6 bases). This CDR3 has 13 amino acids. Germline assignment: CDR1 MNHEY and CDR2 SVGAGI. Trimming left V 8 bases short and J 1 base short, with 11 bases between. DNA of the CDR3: TGTGCCAGCCGACAGGTTGGGAACACTGAAGCTTTCTTT. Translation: CASRQVGNTEAFF.

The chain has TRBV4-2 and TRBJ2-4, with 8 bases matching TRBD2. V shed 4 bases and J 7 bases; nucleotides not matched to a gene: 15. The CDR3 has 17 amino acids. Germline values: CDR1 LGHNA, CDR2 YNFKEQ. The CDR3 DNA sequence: TGTGCCAGCAGCCGAGGCAGTGGACTAGCTTCGGTGAACATTCAGTACTTC. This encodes CASSRGSGLASVNIQYF.

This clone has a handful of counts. The CDR3 DNA follows: TGTGCCAGCAGGGAGGATAATCACCCCCGCTACGAGCAGTACTTC. Residues: CASREDNHPRYEQYF. The V call is TRBV2, the J call TRBJ2-7; D possibly corresponds to TRBD2 (5 bases). CDR3 length: 15 residues. Trimming removed 6 bases from V and 3 bases from J, with 18 bases in between. CDR1 is SNHLY, CDR2 FYNNEI, per germline.

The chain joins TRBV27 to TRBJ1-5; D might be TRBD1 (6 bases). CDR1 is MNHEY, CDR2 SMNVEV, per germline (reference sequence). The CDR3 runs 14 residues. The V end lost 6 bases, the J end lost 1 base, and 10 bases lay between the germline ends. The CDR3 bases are TGTGCCAGCAGCCTTAGGGGGAGCAATCAGCCCCAGCATTTT. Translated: CASSLRGSNQPQHF.

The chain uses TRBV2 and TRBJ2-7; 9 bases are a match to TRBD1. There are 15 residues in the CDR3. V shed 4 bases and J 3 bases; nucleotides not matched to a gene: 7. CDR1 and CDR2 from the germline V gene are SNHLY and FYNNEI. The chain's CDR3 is CASSGNRGLSYEQYF. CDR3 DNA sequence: TGTGCCAGCAGTGGGAACAGGGGGCTTAGCTACGAGCAGTACTTC.

Written as DNA, the CDR3 is TGTGCCAGCAGGAAGGAGATGAACACTGAAGCTTTCTTT. Residues: CASRKEMNTEAFF. The chain carries TRBV6-1 and TRBJ1-1; D gene unclear. Germline values: CDR1 MNHNS, CDR2 SASEGT. This CDR3 spans 13 amino acids. V gave up 6 bases and J gave up 0 bases, with 8 bases separating them.

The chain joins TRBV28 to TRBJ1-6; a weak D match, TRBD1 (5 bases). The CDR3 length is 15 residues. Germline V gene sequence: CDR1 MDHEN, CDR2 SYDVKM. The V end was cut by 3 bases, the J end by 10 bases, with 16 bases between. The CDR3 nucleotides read TGTGCCAGCAGTTTTCACGTAGGGGCCAACTCACCCCTCCACTTT. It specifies CASSFHVGANSPLHF.

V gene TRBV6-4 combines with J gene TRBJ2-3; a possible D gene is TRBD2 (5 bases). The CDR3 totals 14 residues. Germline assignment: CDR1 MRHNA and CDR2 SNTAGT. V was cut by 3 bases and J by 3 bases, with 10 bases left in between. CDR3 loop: CASSEGLTTDTQYF. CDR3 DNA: TGTGCCAGCAGTGAAGGACTGACAACAGATACGCAGTATTTT.

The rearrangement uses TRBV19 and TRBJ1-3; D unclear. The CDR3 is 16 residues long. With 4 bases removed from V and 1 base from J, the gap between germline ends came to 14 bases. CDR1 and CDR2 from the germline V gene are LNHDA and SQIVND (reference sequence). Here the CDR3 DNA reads TGTGCCAGTAGTAGTGAATATCGGGGATCTGGAAACACCATATATTTT. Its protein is CASSSEYRGSGNTIYF.

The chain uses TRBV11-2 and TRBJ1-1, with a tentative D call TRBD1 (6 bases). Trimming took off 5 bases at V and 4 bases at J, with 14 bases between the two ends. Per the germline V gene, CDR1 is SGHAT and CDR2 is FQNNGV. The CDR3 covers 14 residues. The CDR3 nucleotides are TGTGCCAGCAGCCTACCGAGGGGGGGCACTGAAGCTTTCTTT. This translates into CASSLPRGGTEAFF.

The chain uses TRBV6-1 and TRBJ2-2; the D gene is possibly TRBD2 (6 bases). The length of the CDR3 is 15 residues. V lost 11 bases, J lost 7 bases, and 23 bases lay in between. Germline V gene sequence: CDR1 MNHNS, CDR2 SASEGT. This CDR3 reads CAHPGTGGIDGELFF. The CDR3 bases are TGTGCCCACCCCGGGACCGGGGGAATCGACGGGGAGCTGTTTTTT.

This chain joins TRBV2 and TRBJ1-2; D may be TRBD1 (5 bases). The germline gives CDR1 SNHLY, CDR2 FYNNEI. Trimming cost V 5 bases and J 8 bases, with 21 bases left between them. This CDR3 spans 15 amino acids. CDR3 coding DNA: TGTGCCAGCAGTACCCTCGCGGTTGACAGTGGGGGCTACACCTTC. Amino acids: CASSTLAVDSGGYTF.

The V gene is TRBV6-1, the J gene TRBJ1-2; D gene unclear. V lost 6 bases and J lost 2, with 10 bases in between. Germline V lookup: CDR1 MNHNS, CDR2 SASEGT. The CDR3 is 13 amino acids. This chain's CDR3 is CASRTGGNYGYTF. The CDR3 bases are TGTGCCAGCAGAACGGGAGGAAACTATGGCTACACCTTC.

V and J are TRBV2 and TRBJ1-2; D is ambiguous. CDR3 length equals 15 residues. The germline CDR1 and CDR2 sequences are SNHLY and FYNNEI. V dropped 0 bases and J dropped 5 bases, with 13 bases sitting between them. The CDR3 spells CASSEAPATPYGYTF. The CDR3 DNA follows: TGTGCCAGCAGTGAAGCCCCCGCGACACCTTATGGCTACACCTTC.

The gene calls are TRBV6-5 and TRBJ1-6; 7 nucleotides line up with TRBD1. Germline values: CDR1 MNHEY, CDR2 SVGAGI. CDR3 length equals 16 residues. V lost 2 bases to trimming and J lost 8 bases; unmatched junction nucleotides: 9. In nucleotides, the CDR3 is TGTGCCAGCAGTTACGATCCTGACAGGGTACATTCACCCCTCCACTTT. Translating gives CASSYDPDRVHSPLHF.

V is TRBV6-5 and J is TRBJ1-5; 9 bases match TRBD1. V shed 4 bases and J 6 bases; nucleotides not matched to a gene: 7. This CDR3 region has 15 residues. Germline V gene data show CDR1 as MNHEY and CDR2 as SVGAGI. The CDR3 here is CASSSGTGYAQPQHF. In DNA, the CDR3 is TGTGCCAGCAGTTCTGGGACAGGGTACGCTCAGCCCCAGCATTTT.

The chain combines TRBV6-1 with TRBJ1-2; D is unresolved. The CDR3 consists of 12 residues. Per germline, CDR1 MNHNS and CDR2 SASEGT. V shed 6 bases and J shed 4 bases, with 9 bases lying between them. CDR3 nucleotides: TGTGCCAGCAGGCCGCTAGCCTATGGCTACACCTTC. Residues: CASRPLAYGYTF.

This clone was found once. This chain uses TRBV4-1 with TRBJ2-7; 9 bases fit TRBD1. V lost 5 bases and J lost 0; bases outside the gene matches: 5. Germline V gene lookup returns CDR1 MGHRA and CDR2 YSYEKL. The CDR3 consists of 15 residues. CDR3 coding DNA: TGCGCCAGCAGCTGGGACAGGGTCTCCTCCTACGAGCAGTACTTC. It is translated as CASSWDRVSSYEQYF.

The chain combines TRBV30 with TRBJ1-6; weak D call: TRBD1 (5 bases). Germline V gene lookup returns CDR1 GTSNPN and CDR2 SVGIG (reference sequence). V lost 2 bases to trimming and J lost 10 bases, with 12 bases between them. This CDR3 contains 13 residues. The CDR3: CAWSSGSMSPLHF. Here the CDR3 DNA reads TGTGCCTGGAGTTCAGGGTCTATGTCACCCCTCCACTTT. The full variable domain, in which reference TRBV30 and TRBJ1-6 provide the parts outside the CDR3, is SQTIHQWPATLVQPVGSPLSLECTVEGTSNPNLYWYRQAAGRGLQLLFYSVGIGQISSEVPQNLSASRPQDRQFILSSKKLLLSDSGFYLCAWSSGSMSPLHFGNGTRLTVT.

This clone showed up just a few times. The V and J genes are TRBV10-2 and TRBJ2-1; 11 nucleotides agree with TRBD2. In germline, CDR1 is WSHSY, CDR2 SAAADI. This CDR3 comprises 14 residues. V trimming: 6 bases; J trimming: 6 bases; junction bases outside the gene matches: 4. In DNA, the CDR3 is TGCGCCAGCAGCCTTAGCGGGAGGGGCAATGAGCAGTTCTTC. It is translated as CASSLSGRGNEQFF.

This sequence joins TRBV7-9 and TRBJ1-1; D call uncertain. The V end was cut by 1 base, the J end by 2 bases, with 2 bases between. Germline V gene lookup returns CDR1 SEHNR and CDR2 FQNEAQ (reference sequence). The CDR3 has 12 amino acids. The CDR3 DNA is TGTGCCAGCAGCTTAGTAAACACTGAAGCTTTCTTT. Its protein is CASSLVNTEAFF.

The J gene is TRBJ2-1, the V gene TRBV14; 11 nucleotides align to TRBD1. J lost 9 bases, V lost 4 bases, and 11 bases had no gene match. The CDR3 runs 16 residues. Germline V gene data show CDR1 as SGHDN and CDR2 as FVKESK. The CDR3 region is CASSPLRDRGNSEQFF. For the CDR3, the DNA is TGTGCCAGCAGCCCACTCCGGGACAGGGGGAATAGTGAGCAGTTCTTC.